This TCR beta chain originates from a study of cytomegalovirus exposure and HLA in healthy donors. The overall study: One earlier analysis, a look at some 180 million T cells, found some 100 million unique TCR beta sequences. Points from the study as a whole: The authors later linked a missense DCLRE1C variant to TCR beta V- and J-gene trimming. The presence/absence work took it that sequencing depth was about the same across donors.

This clone came up once. Its antigen is currently unknown. The PCR made use of 60 Vbeta and 13 Jbeta primers. Original analysis: The count from a later analysis was 65 million to 90 million unique TCR beta chains, some 10 million of them shared. Sequencing was performed with immunoSEQ multiplex PCR; in TCRdb, only in-frame clones are kept and a portion is missing. The V and J calls and clone size were taken over from that table, and D and trimming were inferred from the DNA. The sample gives approximately 200,000 clones, about three quarters of which show up once; around 1.8% is in the top ten. This sequence originates from a man in his late teens or twenties in good health and CMV-seronegative. Sequencing used PBMCs.

The CDR3 sequence is CASSLASQGLNTEAFF. CDR3 nucleotides: TGCGCCAGCAGCTTGGCATCGCAGGGTTTGAACACTGAAGCTTTCTTT. The rearrangement uses TRBV5-1 and TRBJ1-1; the D gene is possibly TRBD1 (5 bases). Per germline, CDR1 SGHRS and CDR2 YFSETQ. This CDR3 spans 16 amino acids. V dropped 0 bases and J dropped 0 bases, with 12 bases sitting between them.